This is a list of T cell receptor beta chains from one sample in a study of T-cell reconstitution after alpha-beta-depleted transplantation in children. TCRdb redid the calling of the PCR reads with MiXCR, one entry per CDR3 protein. The sample includes over 550,000 distinct CDR3 sequences, about 10% seen only once; the top ten take roughly 4%. The sequenced sample was PBMCs from the stem cell graft donor, obtained from the stem cell graft. The receptors derive from a human donor who donated a stem cell graft to a child with acute myeloid leukemia. Each CDR3 is given without its conserved first and last residue. Each record gives: clone size, J gene, V gene, CDR3 protein. Rows may omit the clone size; those that give it use once, few, many or a size class.

clone size: few
J gene: TRBJ2-1
V gene: TRBV12-3/TRBV12-4
CDR3 protein: ASRPNLGTGIVRF

clone size: -
J gene: TRBJ2-1
V gene: TRBV29-1
CDR3 protein: SVHPFGGGRTF

clone size: few
J gene: TRBJ2-4
V gene: TRBV7-2
CDR3 protein: ASSLVRQGKNIQY

clone size: many
J gene: TRBJ2-1
V gene: TRBV28
CDR3 protein: ASNNAINEQF

clone size: -
J gene: TRBJ2-2
V gene: TRBV7-2
CDR3 protein: ASSLLAAVNTVELF

clone size: many
J gene: TRBJ1-1
V gene: TRBV9
CDR3 protein: ASSVSGALNTEAF

clone size: many
J gene: TRBJ1-1
V gene: TRBV28
CDR3 protein: ASSLGQGQGTEAF

clone size: -
J gene: TRBJ2-5
V gene: TRBV29-1
CDR3 protein: SGEGRGQQETQY

clone size: few
J gene: TRBJ1-2
V gene: TRBV20-1
CDR3 protein: SARPDNYGYT

clone size: many
J gene: TRBJ2-3
V gene: TRBV20-1
CDR3 protein: SASILAGASADTQY

clone size: -
J gene: TRBJ1-1
V gene: TRBV29-1
CDR3 protein: SVEGRDRGLNTEAF

clone size: -
J gene: TRBJ1-2
V gene: TRBV5-1
CDR3 protein: ASSLVASNYGYT

clone size: few
J gene: TRBJ2-5
V gene: TRBV12-3/TRBV12-4
CDR3 protein: ASSLKLADRAQETQY

clone size: -
J gene: TRBJ1-6
V gene: TRBV21-1
CDR3 protein: ASSPGQAFHNSPLH

clone size: -
J gene: TRBJ2-7
V gene: TRBV20-1
CDR3 protein: SASGSLPAYEQY

clone size: few
J gene: TRBJ2-1
V gene: TRBV27
CDR3 protein: ASSQGLVSYNEQF

clone size: few
J gene: TRBJ2-6
V gene: TRBV7-8
CDR3 protein: ASSLELGHYSGANVLT

clone size: -
J gene: TRBJ2-5
V gene: TRBV29-1
CDR3 protein: SVEDSGVGGETQY

clone size: few
J gene: TRBJ2-1
V gene: TRBV29-1
CDR3 protein: SVALDRVEF

clone size: many
J gene: TRBJ1-2
V gene: TRBV7-2
CDR3 protein: ASSLRGTVNYGYT

clone size: many
J gene: TRBJ1-2
V gene: TRBV20-1
CDR3 protein: SAVLRQGADGYT

clone size: few
J gene: TRBJ1-1
V gene: TRBV7-2
CDR3 protein: ASKKENTEAF

clone size: many
J gene: TRBJ2-3
V gene: TRBV5-1
CDR3 protein: ASSLYSASTDTQY

clone size: many
J gene: TRBJ2-7
V gene: TRBV12-3/TRBV12-4
CDR3 protein: ASSFGRGSSEQY

clone size: many
J gene: TRBJ2-2
V gene: TRBV29-1
CDR3 protein: SAYLSEGTGELF

clone size: few
J gene: TRBJ2-2
V gene: TRBV13
CDR3 protein: ASSFVYNTGELF

clone size: many
J gene: TRBJ2-7
V gene: TRBV7-2
CDR3 protein: ASSLAAGLSYEQY

clone size: few
J gene: TRBJ2-1
V gene: TRBV29-1
CDR3 protein: SVHGYNEQF

clone size: -
J gene: TRBJ2-2
V gene: TRBV3-1
CDR3 protein: AISLARGSGSGTGELF

clone size: few
J gene: TRBJ2-3
V gene: TRBV7-2
CDR3 protein: ASRGGIGTQY

clone size: few
J gene: TRBJ1-2
V gene: TRBV6-6
CDR3 protein: ASSTGAGAGYT

clone size: many
J gene: TRBJ2-1
V gene: TRBV7-9
CDR3 protein: ASSVTSSYNEQF

clone size: -
J gene: TRBJ2-1
V gene: TRBV7-7
CDR3 protein: ASSSTGQTGRNEQF

clone size: -
J gene: TRBJ1-1
V gene: TRBV7-3
CDR3 protein: ASSLTSTAGAEAF

clone size: many
J gene: TRBJ2-3
V gene: TRBV6-2/TRBV6-3
CDR3 protein: ASSLGPTDTQY

clone size: -
J gene: TRBJ2-1
V gene: TRBV6-4
CDR3 protein: ASSERLVSEQF

clone size: -
J gene: TRBJ1-1
V gene: TRBV20-1
CDR3 protein: SASRDTEAF

clone size: -
J gene: TRBJ2-2
V gene: TRBV9
CDR3 protein: ATGLGNTGELF

clone size: -
J gene: TRBJ1-1
V gene: TRBV7-9
CDR3 protein: ASSFPGGRAF

clone size: many
J gene: TRBJ2-1
V gene: TRBV6-2/TRBV6-3
CDR3 protein: ASSRAGDGGGNEQF

clone size: many
J gene: TRBJ1-1
V gene: TRBV27
CDR3 protein: ASSRLTGSTEAF

clone size: -
J gene: TRBJ1-5
V gene: TRBV19
CDR3 protein: ASIGRANQPQH

clone size: many
J gene: TRBJ2-5
V gene: TRBV3-1
CDR3 protein: ASSQGVSGSRRTQY

clone size: many
J gene: TRBJ2-2
V gene: TRBV20-1
CDR3 protein: SARSGGVGELF

clone size: many
J gene: TRBJ1-1
V gene: TRBV12-3/TRBV12-4
CDR3 protein: ASSLSAGGAF

clone size: many
J gene: TRBJ2-1
V gene: TRBV10-3
CDR3 protein: AIQRGGSSYNEQF

clone size: -
J gene: TRBJ2-4
V gene: TRBV27
CDR3 protein: ASSPSGSSENIQY

clone size: many
J gene: TRBJ2-5
V gene: TRBV7-8
CDR3 protein: ASSSDFRWETQY

clone size: -
J gene: TRBJ2-3
V gene: TRBV27
CDR3 protein: ASSRLIGLAGEDTQY

clone size: -
J gene: TRBJ2-3
V gene: TRBV10-3
CDR3 protein: AISQLDTQY

clone size: -
J gene: TRBJ2-1
V gene: TRBV10-3
CDR3 protein: AISKQGSSYNEQF

clone size: few
J gene: TRBJ2-1
V gene: TRBV6-5
CDR3 protein: ASSYRGGGRQDNEQF

clone size: few
J gene: TRBJ2-6
V gene: TRBV11-2
CDR3 protein: ASSLMTGLGSGANVLT

clone size: few
J gene: TRBJ2-3
V gene: TRBV10-3
CDR3 protein: AISESGKSSTDTQY